This T cell receptor beta chain derives from a study of blood T cells in healthy people across ages. Overall study findings and caveats: Both higher diversity and more naive CD4+ cells marked long-lived donors when set against aged donors. Across the age range, TCR beta diversity per million T cells fell in a roughly linear way.

The second PCR ran about 6 to 12 cycles with a sample-barcoded 5' primer and J-beta primers. One entry per CDR3 protein, called by TCRdb with MiXCR from the 5' RACE reads. The repertoire includes about 700,000 distinct CDR3 sequences, 32% of them detected once, and over 15% sits in the top ten. At least ten counts were recorded for this clonotype. Its antigen is unidentified. The clonotype originates from a woman aged 80 or older in good health. Sequences were obtained from blood.

CDR3 region: CASSDARWDGYTF. DNA for the CDR3: TGTGCCAGCAGTGACGCGCGGTGGGATGGCTACACCTTC. This chain connects TRBV6-2 or TRBV6-3 to TRBJ1-2; D uncertain. This CDR3 contains 13 residues. Germline-derived CDR1 and CDR2 are MNHEY and SVGEGT. With 5 bases removed from V and 6 bases from J, the gap between germline ends came to 13 bases.